The clone carrying this T cell receptor beta chain showed up just once. This entry is derived from a study of control samples from healthy donors and cancer patients. CDR3 length: 13 residues. V was clipped by 7 bases and J by 8 bases, with 17 bases between them. Germline values: CDR1 MNHEY, CDR2 SVGAGI. Sequencing was performed with immunoSEQ multiplex PCR; in TCRdb, only in-frame clones are kept and a portion is missing. The sample includes tens of thousands of clones, roughly 87% of them seen just once. The V call is TRBV6-5, the J call TRBJ1-2, with D possibly TRBD1 on 6 matching bases. This receptor was taken from a woman aged 45 to 65 in good health. Sequenced sample: blood. The CDR3 reads CASTRRGASGYTF. In DNA, the CDR3 is TGTGCCAGCACCCGCAGGGGAGCTAGCGGCTACACCTTC.